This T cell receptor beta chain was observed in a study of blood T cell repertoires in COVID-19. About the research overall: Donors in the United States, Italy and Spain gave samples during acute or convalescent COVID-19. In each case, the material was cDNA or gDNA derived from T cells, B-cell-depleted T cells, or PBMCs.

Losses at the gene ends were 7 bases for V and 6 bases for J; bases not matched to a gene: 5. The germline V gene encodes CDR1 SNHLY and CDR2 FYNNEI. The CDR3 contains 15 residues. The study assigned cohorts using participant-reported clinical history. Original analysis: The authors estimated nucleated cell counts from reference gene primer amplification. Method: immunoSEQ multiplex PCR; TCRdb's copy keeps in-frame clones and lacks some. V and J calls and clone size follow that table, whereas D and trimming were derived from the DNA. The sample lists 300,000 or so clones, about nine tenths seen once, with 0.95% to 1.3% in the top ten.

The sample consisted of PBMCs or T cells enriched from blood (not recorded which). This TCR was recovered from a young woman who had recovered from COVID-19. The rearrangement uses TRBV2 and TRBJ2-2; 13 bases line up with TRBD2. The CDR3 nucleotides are TGTGCCAGCACGGGACTAGCGGGATTGGCCGGGGAGCTGTTTTTT. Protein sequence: CASTGLAGLAGELFF.